These 8 T cell receptor beta chains share one sample of origin, sequenced in a study of cytomegalovirus exposure and HLA in healthy donors. PCR was performed using 60 Vbeta and 13 Jbeta primers. The data were produced by immunoSEQ multiplex PCR, yet TCRdb's version contains in-frame clones alone and is incomplete. The table records 180,000 or so clones, 80% to 90% of them present only once. Sequencing used PBMCs. The receptors originated from a man aged 18-30 years in good health and CMV-seropositive.

The chain is built from TRBV5-1 and TRBJ2-5; 9 bases align to TRBD1. The assigned J gene may be wrong: the sequence end matches TRBJ2-7 better. The CDR3 sequence is 16 residues long. Germline V lookup: CDR1 SGHRS, CDR2 YFSETQ. The CDR3 loop reads CASSLAPGTGSYEQYF. In nucleotides, the CDR3 is TGCGCCAGCAGCTTGGCTCCCGGGACAGGGTCCTACGAGCAGTACTTC.

The CDR3 nucleotides read TGTGCCAGCAGCCCCTTAGGGGGCATAAACAATTCACCCCTCCACTTT. Translated: CASSPLGGINNSPLHF. The rearrangement links TRBV7-9 to TRBJ1-6, with 7 bases aligning to TRBD1. Germline CDR1 and CDR2: SEHNR and FQNEAQ (reference sequence). This CDR3 comprises 16 residues. V trimming: 5 bases; J trimming: 7 bases; junction bases outside the gene matches: 11. Based on the CDR3 plus reference TRBV7-9 and TRBJ1-6, the full variable domain is DTGVSQNPRHKITKRGQNVTFRCDPISEHNRLYWYRQTLGQGPEFLTYFQNEAQLEKSRLLSDRFSAERPKGSFSTLEIQRTEQGDSAMYLCASSPLGGINNSPLHFGNGTRLTVT.

This clone was counted a single time. V gene TRBV7-9 combines with J gene TRBJ1-5; the D gene is possibly TRBD1 (5 bases). V shed 1 base and J shed 1 base, with 17 bases lying between them. The CDR3 is 18 amino acids. Per the germline V gene, CDR1 is SEHNR and CDR2 is FQNEAQ (reference sequence). The CDR3, as DNA: TGTGCCAGCAGCTTAGAGGTGGGCGAGCCAGGGAGCAATCAGCCCCAGCATTTT. As protein: CASSLEVGEPGSNQPQHF.

The chain joins TRBV7-2 to TRBJ2-7, with TRBD2 matching 7 bases. The V gene end was trimmed by 1 base and the J gene end by 2 bases; junction bases not matched to a gene: 8. Germline assignment: CDR1 SGHTA and CDR2 FQGNSA. CDR3 length equals 16 residues. The CDR3 DNA sequence: TGTGCCAGCAGCTTAGTGGGCGGGGGACCGACCTACGAGCAGTACTTC. The encoded protein is CASSLVGGGPTYEQYF.

The chain carries TRBV30 and TRBJ1-2, with 10 bases identical to TRBD1. With 3 bases clipped from V and 4 bases from J, the junction kept 8 bases outside the gene matches. The CDR3 has 15 amino acids. CDR1 and CDR2 from the germline V gene are GTSNPN and SVGIG (reference sequence). The CDR3 spells CAWRTGTGASYGYTF. The CDR3 coding sequence is TGTGCCTGGAGGACCGGGACAGGGGCCAGCTATGGCTACACCTTC.

This chain connects TRBV9 to TRBJ2-5; the match to TRBD2 covers 16 bases. Per germline, CDR1 SGDLS and CDR2 YYNGEE. With 3 bases clipped from V and 2 bases from J, the junction kept 4 bases outside the gene matches. This CDR3 comprises 17 residues. CDR3 DNA: TGTGCCAGCAGCGCGGGACTAGCGGGGGGGGGACAAGAGACCCAGTACTTC. Translating gives CASSAGLAGGGQETQYF.

With respect to this clone: At the DNA level, this CDR3 is encoded by other sequences in the same sample as well. V gene TRBV18 combines with J gene TRBJ1-3; TRBD1 agrees at 7 bases. The CDR3 extends over 14 amino acids. CDR1 and CDR2 from the germline V gene are KGHSH and LQKENI. The V and J ends lost 6 bases and 4 bases, in that order; junction bases with no gene match: 6. The CDR3 sequence is CASSPDRAGNTIYF. Written as DNA, the CDR3 is TGTGCCAGCTCCCCTGACAGGGCCGGAAACACCATATATTTT.

The chain employs TRBV5-6 and TRBJ1-2, with 10 bases fitting TRBD1. The CDR3 has 16 amino acids. Looked up from germline, CDR1 is SGHDT and CDR2 is YYEEEE. The V gene end was trimmed by 3 bases and the J gene end by 5 bases; junction bases not matched to a gene: 10. CDR3 sequence: CASSWSAGTGVYGYTF. In nucleotides, the CDR3 is TGTGCCAGCAGCTGGAGCGCCGGGACAGGGGTGTATGGCTACACCTTC.